Below, 2 T cell receptor beta chains from the same sample are listed, as sequenced in a study of beta chain features in type 1 diabetes. Antigens of these TCRs are unknown. Investigators reverse transcribed all isolated RNA, so they sequenced expressed TCRB transcripts. Assay used: immunoSEQ multiplex PCR; TCRdb lists only in-frame clones, some missing. In the table there are about 340,000 clones, roughly a tenth of which are singletons. General study results and limits: Type 1 diabetes patients showed a moderate but significant shortening of TCRB CDR3s in all four CD4+ subsets.

The sequencing input was central memory CD4+ T cells from blood. Receptors originate from a man younger than 40 with type 1 diabetes.

The CDR3, as DNA: TGTGCCAGCAGCTTATTCAGCGGGGGCTCGGACAATGAGCAGTTCTTC. Its translation: CASSLFSGGSDNEQFF. The chain joins TRBV7-2 to TRBJ2-1, with TRBD2 identical over 8 bases. This CDR3 contains 16 residues. Germline V CDR1 and CDR2: SGHTA, FQGNSA. V lost 2 bases to trimming and J lost 5 bases; unmatched junction nucleotides: 8.

The genes are TRBV6-1 and TRBJ2-7, with D possibly TRBD2 on 7 matching bases. CDR3 size: 16 residues. The germline V gene encodes CDR1 MNHNS and CDR2 SASEGT. Trimming took 0 bases from V and 2 from J, leaving 14 bases between them. In DNA form, the CDR3 reads TGTGCCAGCAGTGAAGCGAGGGGGGGCCGAACCTACGAGCAGTACTTC. This encodes CASSEARGGRTYEQYF.